This TCR beta chain was observed in a study of T cells in Graves' hyperthyroidism and ophthalmopathy. Study at large: Peripheral blood sampling occurred at initial diagnosis, before any treatment. Study-wide results and limits: Before onset, by a median of approximately 5.9 months, the model predicted ophthalmopathy.

A word on this clonotype: Its matching antigen is unknown.

RNA transcripts provided the source from which TCR beta CDR3 regions were amplified. An initial round of RT-PCR targeting the TCR CDR3 relied on the HTBI primer set. In TCRdb, the multiplex PCR reads were re-called with MiXCR into one record per CDR3 protein. The sample has about 59,000 distinct CDR3 sequences, about 57% seen once. The length of the CDR3 is 16 residues. The germline V gene has CDR1 SGHKS and CDR2 YYEKEE (reference sequence). J gave up 4 bases and V 0 bases, and 5 bases lay outside the gene matches. The receptor was derived from a woman aged 55-75 years with Graves' ophthalmopathy. Sequencing was performed on blood. The chain couples TRBV5-5 to TRBJ2-3, with 10 bases matching TRBD2. The CDR3 is CASSLVLAGVADTQYF. CDR3 bases: TGTGCCAGCAGCTTGGTTCTAGCGGGAGTAGCAGATACGCAGTATTTT.